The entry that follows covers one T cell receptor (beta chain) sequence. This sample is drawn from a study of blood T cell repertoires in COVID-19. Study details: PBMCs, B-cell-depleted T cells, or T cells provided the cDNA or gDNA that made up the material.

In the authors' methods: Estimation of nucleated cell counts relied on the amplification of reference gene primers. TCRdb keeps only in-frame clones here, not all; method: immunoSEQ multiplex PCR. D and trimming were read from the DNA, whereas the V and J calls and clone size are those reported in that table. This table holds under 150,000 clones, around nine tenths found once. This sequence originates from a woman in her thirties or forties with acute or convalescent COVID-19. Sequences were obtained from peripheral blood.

CDR3 sequence: CASSLTRTGNEKLFF. The CDR3 coding sequence is TGTGCCAGCAGCTTAACAAGGACAGGGAATGAAAAACTGTTTTTT. The rearrangement joins TRBV11-2 to TRBJ1-4; 8 bases fit TRBD1. The length of the CDR3 is 15 residues. Trimming removed 2 bases from V and 5 bases from J; junction bases left unmatched: 4. CDR1 and CDR2 (germline): SGHAT, FQNNGV. The whole variable domain, filled in from reference TRBV11-2 and TRBJ1-4, reads EAGVAQSPRYKIIEKRQSVAFWCNPISGHATLYWYQQILGQGPKLLIQFQNNGVVDDSQLPKDRFSAERLKGVDSTLKIQPAKLEDSAVYLCASSLTRTGNEKLFFGSGTQLSVL.